Each of the 19 T cell receptor beta chains below was sequenced from the same sample in a study of cytomegalovirus exposure and HLA in healthy donors. PCR was performed using 60 Vbeta and 13 Jbeta primers. The protocol was immunoSEQ multiplex PCR, while the TCRdb copy is restricted to in-frame clones and leaves out a portion. The table records over 90,000 clones, 60% to 80% of them present only once. Sequences were obtained from PBMCs. The source of these receptors is a man aged 45-60 years in good health and CMV-seropositive.

The chain recombines TRBV5-1 with TRBJ2-6; D is perhaps TRBD1 (5 bases). Germline-derived CDR1 and CDR2 are SGHRS and YFSETQ. There are 19 residues in the CDR3. The V end lost 5 bases, the J end lost 0 bases, and 21 bases lay between the germline ends. CDR3 nucleotide sequence: TGCGCCAGCAGGGCCCCACAGGCCACAACATCCTCTGGGGCCAACGTCCTGACTTTC. It translates to CASRAPQATTSSGANVLTF. Together with reference TRBV5-1 and TRBJ2-6, the CDR3 gives the full variable domain: KAGVTQTPRYLIKTRGQQVTLSCSPISGHRSVSWYQQTPGQGLQFLFEYFSETQRNKGNFPGRFSGRQFSNSRSEMNVSTLELGDSALYLCASRAPQATTSSGANVLTFGAGSRLTVL.

The chain is built from TRBV28 and TRBJ2-5; D possibly corresponds to TRBD1 (6 bases). Trimming stripped 3 bases from V and 14 bases from J, with 10 bases between. The germline CDR1 and CDR2 sequences are MDHEN and SYDVKM. The CDR3 is 10 amino acids. As DNA, the CDR3 is TGTGCCAGCAGTTTGGACAGACCTTACTTC. Residues: CASSLDRPYF.

This clone showed up just once. This rearrangement joins TRBV7-3 to TRBJ2-5; TRBD2 matches at 10 bases. Per the germline V gene, CDR1 is SGHTA and CDR2 is FQGTGA. CDR3 length: 15 residues. The V segment lost 5 bases and the J segment 2 bases; nucleotides outside the gene matches: 5. The CDR3 is CASSLGTSDQETQYF. The CDR3 nucleotides are TGTGCCAGCAGCCTAGGGACTAGCGATCAAGAGACCCAGTACTTC. The whole variable domain, filled in from reference TRBV7-3 and TRBJ2-5, reads GAGVSQTPSNKVTEKGKYVELRCDPISGHTALYWYRQSLGQGPEFLIYFQGTGAADDSGLPNDRFFAVRPEGSVSTLKIQRTERGDSAVYLCASSLGTSDQETQYFGPGTRLLVL.

This chain links TRBV11-2 with TRBJ1-2; D possibly corresponds to TRBD1 (5 bases). V lost 1 base, J lost 8 bases, and 14 bases lay in between. Germline CDR1 and CDR2: SGHAT and FQNNGV. CDR3 size: 14 residues. Here the CDR3 DNA reads TGTGCCAGCAGCTTAGGTCAGGGATTCGGCGGCTACACCTTC. Encoded protein: CASSLGQGFGGYTF.

This clone was recorded only once. Relative to the germline gene, one junction end is altered; a read error may explain this. The rearrangement joins TRBV27 to TRBJ1-3; the D gene is possibly TRBD1 (5 bases). The CDR3 length is 9 residues. CDR1 MNHEY and CDR2 SMNVEV come from the germline V gene (reference sequence). The CDR3 sequence: CASSSKDTF. CDR3 nucleotides: TGTGCCAGCAGTTCTAAGGACACGTTT.

The gene calls are TRBV7-9 and TRBJ2-7, with D possibly TRBD1 on 5 matching bases. This CDR3 spans 12 amino acids. The germline CDR1 and CDR2 sequences are SEHNR and FQNEAQ (reference sequence). V shed 3 bases and J shed 5 bases, with 8 bases lying between them. The CDR3 DNA reads as TGTGCCAGCAGCTTTAAGGGGAACGAGCAGTACTTC. Protein product: CASSFKGNEQYF. Full variable domain (rest looked up from reference TRBV7-9 and TRBJ2-7): DTGVSQNPRHKITKRGQNVTFRCDPISEHNRLYWYRQTLGQGPEFLTYFQNEAQLEKSRLLSDRFSAERPKGSFSTLEIQRTEQGDSAMYLCASSFKGNEQYFGPGTRLTVT.

This chain uses TRBV9 with TRBJ2-7, with 7 bases fitting TRBD1. This CDR3 contains 16 residues. Germline V gene data show CDR1 as SGDLS and CDR2 as YYNGEE. With V trimmed by 0 bases and J by 2 bases, 8 bases remained unmatched. The chain's CDR3 is CASSVEQGPYPYEQYF. For the CDR3, the DNA is TGTGCCAGCAGCGTAGAACAGGGGCCGTACCCCTACGAGCAGTACTTC.

The table lists this clone with a few counts. The gene calls are TRBV9 and TRBJ2-2; perhaps TRBD2 as D (6 bases). CDR1 is SGDLS and CDR2 is YYNGEE in the germline V gene. The CDR3 totals 13 residues. The ends were cut back, 3 bases at V and 5 bases at J, with 8 bases in the middle. CDR3 amino acids: CASSGGGTGELFF. CDR3 bases: TGTGCCAGCAGCGGTGGAGGGACCGGGGAGCTGTTTTTT.

The rearrangement uses TRBV7-3 and TRBJ1-1; D gene ambiguous. In germline, CDR1 is SGHTA, CDR2 FQGTGA. V was clipped by 5 bases and J by 0 bases, with 7 bases between them. This CDR3 is built from 13 residues. CDR3 region: CASSQQVNTEAFF. The DNA for the CDR3 is TGTGCCAGCAGCCAGCAGGTGAACACTGAAGCTTTCTTT.

The chain recombines TRBV10-1 with TRBJ2-5; TRBD2 agrees at 9 bases. J gave up 5 bases and V 8 bases, and 9 bases lay outside the gene matches. The CDR3 is 14 amino acids. Germline CDR1 and CDR2: WNHNN and SYGVQD (reference sequence). For the CDR3, the DNA is TGCGCCAGCTGTCTAGCGGGACAATCGGAGACCCAGTACTTC. Its translation: CASCLAGQSETQYF.

This clone was recorded once. The J gene is TRBJ1-2, the V gene TRBV6-5, with a tentative D call TRBD1 (6 bases). The CDR3 has 14 amino acids. V shed 6 bases and J shed 6 bases, with 17 bases lying between them. Germline CDR1 reads MNHEY; CDR2 reads SVGAGI. The CDR3 DNA follows: TGTGCCAGCAGCGAACAGGGTGGCGGCGATGGCTACACCTTC. It translates to CASSEQGGGDGYTF.

The rearrangement links TRBV2 to TRBJ2-7, with a possible D match to TRBD2 (6 bases). Germline CDR1 SNHLY, CDR2 FYNNEI. The CDR3 consists of 15 residues. Trimming removed 5 bases from V and 0 bases from J, with 14 bases in between. In DNA form, the CDR3 reads TGTGCCAGCAGTACCTCTTGGGACTCCTCCTACGAGCAGTACTTC. The encoded protein is CASSTSWDSSYEQYF.

The V and J genes are TRBV6-1 and TRBJ2-1; 7 bases fit TRBD2. CDR1 MNHNS and CDR2 SASEGT come from the germline V gene. The CDR3 length is 18 residues. Trimming removed 3 bases from V and 0 bases from J; junction bases left unmatched: 11. As DNA, the CDR3 is TGTGCCAGCAGTGAGCGGGCGATTAGCGGGTCCTCCTACAATGAGCAGTTCTTC. Translating gives CASSERAISGSSYNEQFF.

The chain couples TRBV29-1 to TRBJ2-6; D call uncertain. This CDR3 has 14 residues. Between the trimmed V and J ends, which lost 0 bases and 2 bases, there was a span of 5 bases. Germline values: CDR1 SQVTM, CDR2 ANQGSEA. CDR3 sequence: CSVEDGAGANVLTF. The DNA for the CDR3 is TGCAGCGTTGAAGACGGAGCTGGGGCCAACGTCCTGACTTTC. The full variable domain, with the rest looked up from reference TRBV29-1 and TRBJ2-6, is SAVISQKPSRDICQRGTSLTIQCQVDSQVTMMFWYRQQPGQSLTLIATANQGSEATYESGFVIDKFPISRPNLTFSTLTVSNMSPEDSSIYLCSVEDGAGANVLTFGAGSRLTVL.

The rearrangement joins TRBV19 to TRBJ2-1; 9 nucleotides agree with TRBD1. V shed 5 bases and J 3 bases; nucleotides not matched to a gene: 11. This CDR3 spans 17 amino acids. Germline-derived CDR1 and CDR2 are LNHDA and SQIVND (reference sequence). In DNA form, the CDR3 reads TGTGCCAGTAGTGCACGGACCGGGACAGGGATCTACAATGAGCAGTTCTTC. Protein sequence: CASSARTGTGIYNEQFF.

The V call is TRBV5-1, the J call TRBJ2-5, with 11 bases identical to TRBD2. CDR1 SGHRS and CDR2 YFSETQ come from the germline V gene. The length of the CDR3 is 15 residues. V was clipped by 0 bases and J by 11 bases; unmatched bases: 9. The CDR3 loop reads CASSLVLAGESEQYF. The CDR3 DNA reads as TGCGCCAGCAGCTTGGTACTAGCGGGAGAGTCGGAGCAGTACTTC.

This clone has only a few counts. The chain has TRBV6-1 and TRBJ1-6; perhaps TRBD1 as D (5 bases). Deletions cut 3 bases from V and 4 bases from J, with 7 bases between. The CDR3 is 14 amino acids. Germline values: CDR1 MNHNS, CDR2 SASEGT. CDR3 protein: CASSDAGYNSPLHF. CDR3 coding DNA: TGTGCCAGCAGTGACGCAGGGTATAATTCACCCCTCCACTTT.

V usage is TRBV11-2 and J usage is TRBJ2-1, with 7 bases lining up with TRBD2. This CDR3 comprises 14 residues. Trimming cost V 7 bases and J 3 bases; bases outside gene matches: 6. Germline loops: CDR1 SGHAT, CDR2 FQNNGV. CDR3 sequence reads: CASIVGGSYNEQFF. DNA of the CDR3: TGTGCCAGCATAGTGGGAGGGAGCTACAATGAGCAGTTCTTC.

This clone was counted at least ten times. V is TRBV19 and J is TRBJ1-5; D is perhaps TRBD1 (5 bases). CDR3 length: 18 residues. Germline-derived CDR1 and CDR2 are LNHDA and SQIVND (reference sequence). CDR3 nucleotides: TGTGCAGAGACGCGGCATTGTACGACAACCAGGGTAAATCAGCCCCAGCATTTT. Translating gives CAETRHCTTTRVNQPQHF.